Sequencing of this T cell receptor (beta chain) was carried out in a study of graft-versus-host responses after intestinal transplantation. Germline V gene lookup returns CDR1 MGHRA and CDR2 YSYEKL. The CDR3 spans 15 residues. J gave up 0 bases and V 3 bases, and 5 bases lay outside the gene matches. General study results and limits: The presence of high graft-versus-host to host-versus-graft clonal ratios in allografts characterized patients with graft-donor T cell macrochimerism. Recipient bone marrow held GvH clones, some seen earlier in ileum or blood.

This clone was seen a single time. Its antigen is currently unknown. Profiled with immunoSEQ multiplex PCR; TCRdb holds only in-frame clones, not every one. This sample has 89,000 or so clones, with roughly 80% found just once. This chain connects TRBV4-1 to TRBJ2-7; 7 positions agree with TRBD2. This sequence was found in a human donor who received an intestinal transplant. The sample consisted of unstimulated CD4+ T cells sorted from spleen or lymph node cells, taken before intestinal transplant. CDR3 sequence: CASSQLRDYSYEQYF. CDR3 DNA sequence: TGCGCCAGCAGCCAGCTCCGGGACTACTCCTACGAGCAGTACTTC.